What follows is one TCR beta chain and its context. This record comes from a study of shared clonotypes between healthy human individuals. CD8 cells classed as naive were CD45RO-negative and positively selected for CCR7, excluding terminally differentiated effector memory CD45RA+ cells. The CDR3 has 14 amino acids. The ends were cut back, 5 bases at V and 2 bases at J, with 11 bases in the middle. CDR1 MNHEY and CDR2 SMNVEV come from the germline V gene (reference sequence). Using immunoSEQ multiplex PCR, the repertoire was profiled, and TCRdb retains in-frame clones only, with some absent. The repertoire consists of about 2 million clones, with 85% to 95% occurring once and the leading ten covering 0.9% to 1.4%.

Sample: naive CD8+ T cells sorted from blood. The chain has TRBV27 and TRBJ2-3; D tentatively fits TRBD1 or TRBD2 (5 bases each). The receptor comes from a man aged 18 to 30 in good health. The CDR3 DNA follows: TGTGCCAGCAGTAGCCGGGACCTCACAGATACGCAGTATTTT. Translation gives CASSSRDLTDTQYF.